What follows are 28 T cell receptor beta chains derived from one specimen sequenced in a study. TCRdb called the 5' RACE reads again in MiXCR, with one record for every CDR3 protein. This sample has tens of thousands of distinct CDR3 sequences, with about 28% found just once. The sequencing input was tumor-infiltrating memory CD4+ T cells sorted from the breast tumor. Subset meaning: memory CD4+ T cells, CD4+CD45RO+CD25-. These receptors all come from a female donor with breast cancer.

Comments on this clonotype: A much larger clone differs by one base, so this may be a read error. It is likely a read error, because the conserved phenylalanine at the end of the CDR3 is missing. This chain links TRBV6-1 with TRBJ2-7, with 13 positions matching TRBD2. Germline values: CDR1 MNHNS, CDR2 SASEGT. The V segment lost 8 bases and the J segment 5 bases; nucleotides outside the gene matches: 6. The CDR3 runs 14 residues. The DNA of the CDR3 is TGTGCCAGCCAAGGGGGACTAGCGGGGCACGAGCAGTACTCC. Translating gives CASQGGLAGHEQYS.

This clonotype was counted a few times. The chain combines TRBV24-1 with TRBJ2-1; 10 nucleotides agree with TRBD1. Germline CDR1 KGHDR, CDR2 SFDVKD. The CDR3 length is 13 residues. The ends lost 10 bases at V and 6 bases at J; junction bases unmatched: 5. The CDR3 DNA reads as TGTGCCACTCGACAGGGGGCGATCAATGAGCAGTTCTTC. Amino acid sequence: CATRQGAINEQFF.

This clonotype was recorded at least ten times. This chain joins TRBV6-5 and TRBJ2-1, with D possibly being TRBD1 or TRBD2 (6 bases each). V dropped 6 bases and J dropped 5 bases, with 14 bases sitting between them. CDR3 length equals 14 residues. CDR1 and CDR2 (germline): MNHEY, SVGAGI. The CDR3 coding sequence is TGTGCCAGCAGCCGGACTACAGGGAACAATGAGCAGTTCTTC. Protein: CASSRTTGNNEQFF.

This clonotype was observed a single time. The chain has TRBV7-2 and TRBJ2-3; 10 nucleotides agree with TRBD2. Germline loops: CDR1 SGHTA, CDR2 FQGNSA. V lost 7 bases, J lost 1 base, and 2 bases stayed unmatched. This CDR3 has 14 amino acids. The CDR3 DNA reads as TGTGCCAGCATGCTAGCGGGGGGCACAGATACGCAGTATTTT. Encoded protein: CASMLAGGTDTQYF.

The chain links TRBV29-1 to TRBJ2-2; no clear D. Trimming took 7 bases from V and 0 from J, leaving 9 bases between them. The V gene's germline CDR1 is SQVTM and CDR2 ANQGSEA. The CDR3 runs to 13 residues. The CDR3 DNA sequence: TGCAGCGCCCCTTCCCCGAACACCGGGGAGCTGTTTTTT. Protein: CSAPSPNTGELFF.

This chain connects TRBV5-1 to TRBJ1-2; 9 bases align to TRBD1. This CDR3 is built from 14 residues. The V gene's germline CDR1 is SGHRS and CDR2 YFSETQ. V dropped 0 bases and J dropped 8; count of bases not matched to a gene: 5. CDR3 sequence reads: CASSLETGGSGYTF. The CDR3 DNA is TGCGCCAGCAGCTTGGAGACAGGGGGAAGCGGCTACACCTTC. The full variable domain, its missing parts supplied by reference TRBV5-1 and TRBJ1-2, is KAGVTQTPRYLIKTRGQQVTLSCSPISGHRSVSWYQQTPGQGLQFLFEYFSETQRNKGNFPGRFSGRQFSNSRSEMNVSTLELGDSALYLCASSLETGGSGYTFGSGTRLTVV.

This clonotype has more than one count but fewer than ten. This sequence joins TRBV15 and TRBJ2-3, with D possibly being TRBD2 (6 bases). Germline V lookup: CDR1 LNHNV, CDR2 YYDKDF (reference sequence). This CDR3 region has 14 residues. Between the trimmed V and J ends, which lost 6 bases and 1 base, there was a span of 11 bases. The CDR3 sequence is CATSNSGRTDTQYF. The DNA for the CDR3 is TGTGCCACCAGTAATAGCGGTCGCACAGATACGCAGTATTTT.

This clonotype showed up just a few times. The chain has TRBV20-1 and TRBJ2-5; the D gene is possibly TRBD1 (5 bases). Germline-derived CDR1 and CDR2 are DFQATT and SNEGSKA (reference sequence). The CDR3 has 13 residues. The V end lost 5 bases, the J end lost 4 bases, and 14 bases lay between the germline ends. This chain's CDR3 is CSAPFQGRETQYF. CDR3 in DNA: TGCAGTGCTCCATTTCAGGGAAGAGAGACCCAGTACTTC.

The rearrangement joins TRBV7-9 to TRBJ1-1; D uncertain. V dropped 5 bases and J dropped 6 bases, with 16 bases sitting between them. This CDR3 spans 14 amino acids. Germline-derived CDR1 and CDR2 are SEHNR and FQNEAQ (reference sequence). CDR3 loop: CASSPTGGDPEAFF. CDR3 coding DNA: TGTGCCAGCAGCCCGACCGGTGGGGATCCTGAAGCTTTCTTT.

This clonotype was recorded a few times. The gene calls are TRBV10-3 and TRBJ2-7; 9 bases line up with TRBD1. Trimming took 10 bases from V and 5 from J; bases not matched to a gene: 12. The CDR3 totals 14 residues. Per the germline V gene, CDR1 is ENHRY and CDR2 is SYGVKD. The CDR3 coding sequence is TGTGCCACCAAGGATGGAGGGACAGGGAACGAGCAGTACTTC. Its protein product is CATKDGGTGNEQYF.

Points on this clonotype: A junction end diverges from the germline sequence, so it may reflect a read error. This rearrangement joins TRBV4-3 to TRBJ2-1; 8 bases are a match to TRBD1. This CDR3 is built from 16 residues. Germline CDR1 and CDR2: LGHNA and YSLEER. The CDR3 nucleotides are TGCGCCAGCAGCCAAGATTTAGGACAGGGCGCTAATGAGCAGTGCTTC. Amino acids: CASSQDLGQGANEQCF.

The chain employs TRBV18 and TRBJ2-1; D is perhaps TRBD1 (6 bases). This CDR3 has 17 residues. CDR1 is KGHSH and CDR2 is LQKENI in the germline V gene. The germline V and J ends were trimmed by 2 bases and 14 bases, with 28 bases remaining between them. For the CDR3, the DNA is TGTGCCAGCTCACCAATGACCGGGACCGATAGGGGGAAGGATAAGTTCTTC. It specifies CASSPMTGTDRGKDKFF.

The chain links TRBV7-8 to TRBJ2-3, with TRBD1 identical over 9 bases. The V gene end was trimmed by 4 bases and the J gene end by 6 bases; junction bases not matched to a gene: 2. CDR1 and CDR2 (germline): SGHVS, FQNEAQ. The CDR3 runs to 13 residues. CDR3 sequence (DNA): TGTGCCAGCAGCTCCGGGACAGGGGATACGCAGTATTTT. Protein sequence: CASSSGTGDTQYF. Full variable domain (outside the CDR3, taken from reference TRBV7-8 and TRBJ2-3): GAGVSQSPRYKVAKRGQDVALRCDPISGHVSLFWYQQALGQGPEFLTYFQNEAQLDKSGLPSDRFFAERPEGSVSTLKIQRTQQEDSAVYLCASSSGTGDTQYFGPGTRLTVL.

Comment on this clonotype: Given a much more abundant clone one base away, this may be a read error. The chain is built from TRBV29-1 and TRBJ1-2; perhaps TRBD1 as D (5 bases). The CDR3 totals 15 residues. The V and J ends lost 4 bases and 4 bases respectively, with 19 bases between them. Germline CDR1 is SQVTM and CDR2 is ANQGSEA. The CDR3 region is CSVAATASARYGYTF. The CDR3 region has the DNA TGCAGCGTTGCCGCGACAGCCTCGGCTCGCTATGGCTACACCTTC.

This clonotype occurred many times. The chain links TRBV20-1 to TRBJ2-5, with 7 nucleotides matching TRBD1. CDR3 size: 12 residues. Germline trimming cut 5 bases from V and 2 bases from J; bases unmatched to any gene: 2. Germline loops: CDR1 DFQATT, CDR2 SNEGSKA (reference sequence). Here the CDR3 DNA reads TGCAGTGCTGAGGGACAGCAAGAGACCCAGTACTTC. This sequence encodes CSAEGQQETQYF.

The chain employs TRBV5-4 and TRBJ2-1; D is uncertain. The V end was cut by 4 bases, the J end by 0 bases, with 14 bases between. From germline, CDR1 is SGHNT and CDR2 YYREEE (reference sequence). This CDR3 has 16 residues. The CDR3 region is CASSLYSISSYNEQFF. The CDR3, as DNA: TGTGCCAGCAGCCTTTACTCGATTAGCTCCTACAATGAGCAGTTCTTC.

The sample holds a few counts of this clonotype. The CDR3 DNA reads as TGTGCCAGCATCGGATATAGCAATCAGCCCCAGCATTTT. Its protein is CASIGYSNQPQHF. J is TRBJ1-5 and V is TRBV6-6; D remains ambiguous. V lost 7 bases and J 0 bases, leaving 7 bases between the germline ends. The CDR3 covers 13 residues. Germline CDR1 and CDR2: MNHNY and SVGAGI (reference sequence).

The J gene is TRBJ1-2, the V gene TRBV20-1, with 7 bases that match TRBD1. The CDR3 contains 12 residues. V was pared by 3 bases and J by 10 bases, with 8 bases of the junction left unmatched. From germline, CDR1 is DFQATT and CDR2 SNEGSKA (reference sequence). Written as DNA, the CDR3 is TGCAGTGCTAGGGGGGACAGCTTTTCCTACACCTTC. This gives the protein CSARGDSFSYTF.

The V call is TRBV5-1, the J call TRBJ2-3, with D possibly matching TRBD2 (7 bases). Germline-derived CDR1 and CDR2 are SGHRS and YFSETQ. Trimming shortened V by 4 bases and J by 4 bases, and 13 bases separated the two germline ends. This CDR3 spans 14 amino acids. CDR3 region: CASSPSGGPDTQYF. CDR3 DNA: TGCGCCAGCAGCCCCTCCGGGGGGCCAGATACGCAGTATTTT.

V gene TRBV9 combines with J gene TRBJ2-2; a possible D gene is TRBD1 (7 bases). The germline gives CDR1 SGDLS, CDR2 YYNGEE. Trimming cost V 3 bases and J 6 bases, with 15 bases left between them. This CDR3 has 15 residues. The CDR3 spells CASSANSGGPGELFF. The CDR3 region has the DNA TGTGCCAGCAGCGCAAATTCAGGGGGGCCCGGGGAGCTGTTTTTT.

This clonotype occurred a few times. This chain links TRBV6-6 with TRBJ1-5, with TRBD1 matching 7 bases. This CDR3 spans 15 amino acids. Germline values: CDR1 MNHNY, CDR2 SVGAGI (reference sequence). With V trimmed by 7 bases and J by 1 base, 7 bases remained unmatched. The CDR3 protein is CASTPTGASNQPQHF. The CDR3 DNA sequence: TGTGCCAGCACTCCCACAGGGGCGAGCAATCAGCCCCAGCATTTT.

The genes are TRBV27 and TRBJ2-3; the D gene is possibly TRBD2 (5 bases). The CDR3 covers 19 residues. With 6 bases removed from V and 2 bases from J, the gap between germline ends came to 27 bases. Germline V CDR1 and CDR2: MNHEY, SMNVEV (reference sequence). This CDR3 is CASSSRWRADFWNTDTQYF. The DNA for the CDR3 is TGTGCCAGCAGCTCCAGGTGGCGGGCGGATTTTTGGAACACAGATACGCAGTATTTT.

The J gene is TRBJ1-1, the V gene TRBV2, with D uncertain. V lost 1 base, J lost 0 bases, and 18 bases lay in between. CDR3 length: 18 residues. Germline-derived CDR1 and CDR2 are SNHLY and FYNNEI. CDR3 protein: CASSEGKSGFSMNTEAFF. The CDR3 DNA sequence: TGTGCCAGCAGTGAAGGGAAATCGGGGTTTTCCATGAACACTGAAGCTTTCTTT.

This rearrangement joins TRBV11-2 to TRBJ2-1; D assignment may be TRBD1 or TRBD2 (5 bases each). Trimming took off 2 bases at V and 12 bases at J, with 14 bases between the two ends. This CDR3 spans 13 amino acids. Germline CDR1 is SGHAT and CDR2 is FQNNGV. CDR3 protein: CASSLKGLARQFF. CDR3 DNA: TGTGCCAGCAGCTTAAAGGGGCTAGCCCGGCAGTTCTTC.

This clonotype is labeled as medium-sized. In nucleotides, the CDR3 is TGCGCCAGCAGCGCGGACAGGCCTCTGAACACTGAAGCTTTCTTT. This sequence encodes CASSADRPLNTEAFF. The chain is built from TRBV5-1 and TRBJ1-1; 7 positions match TRBD1. With V trimmed by 4 bases and J by 0 bases, 6 bases remained unmatched. The germline V gene encodes CDR1 SGHRS and CDR2 YFSETQ. The CDR3 has 15 amino acids.

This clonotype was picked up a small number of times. The CDR3 coding sequence is TGTGCCAGCAGCAAAGTCCCAGGGGGCGATGGCTACACCTTC. It specifies CASSKVPGGDGYTF. The gene calls are TRBV21-1 and TRBJ1-2; no DNA check was done on the table's D call, TRBD1. TRBV21-1 is noted as a pseudogene. The CDR3 extends over 14 amino acids.

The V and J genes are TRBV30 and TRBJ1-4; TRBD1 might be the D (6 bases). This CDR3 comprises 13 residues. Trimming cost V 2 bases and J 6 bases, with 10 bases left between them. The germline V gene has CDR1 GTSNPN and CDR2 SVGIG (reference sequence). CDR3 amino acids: CAWSSGTHEKLFF. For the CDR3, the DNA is TGTGCCTGGAGTTCCGGGACACATGAAAAACTGTTTTTT. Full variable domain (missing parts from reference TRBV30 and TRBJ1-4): SQTIHQWPATLVQPVGSPLSLECTVEGTSNPNLYWYRQAAGRGLQLLFYSVGIGQISSEVPQNLSASRPQDRQFILSSKKLLLSDSGFYLCAWSSGTHEKLFFGSGTQLSVL.

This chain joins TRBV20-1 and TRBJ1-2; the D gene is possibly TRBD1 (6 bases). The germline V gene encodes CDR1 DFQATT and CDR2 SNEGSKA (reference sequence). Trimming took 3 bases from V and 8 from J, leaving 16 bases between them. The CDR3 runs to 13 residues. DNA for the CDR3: TGCAGTGCTAGCCCCCAGGGGACGTTCGGCTACACCTTC. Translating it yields CSASPQGTFGYTF.